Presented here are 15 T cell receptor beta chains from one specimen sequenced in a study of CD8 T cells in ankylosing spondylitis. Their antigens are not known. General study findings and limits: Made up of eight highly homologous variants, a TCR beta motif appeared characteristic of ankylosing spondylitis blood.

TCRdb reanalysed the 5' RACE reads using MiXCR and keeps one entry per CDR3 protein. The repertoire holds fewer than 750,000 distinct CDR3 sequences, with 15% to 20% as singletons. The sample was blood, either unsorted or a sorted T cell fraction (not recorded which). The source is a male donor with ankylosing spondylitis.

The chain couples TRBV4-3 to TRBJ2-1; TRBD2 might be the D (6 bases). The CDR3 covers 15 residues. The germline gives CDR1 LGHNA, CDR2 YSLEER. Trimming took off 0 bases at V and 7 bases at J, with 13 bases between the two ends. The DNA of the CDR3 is TGCGCCAGCAGCCAAGATCTAGCGAGGGGTAATGAGCAGTTCTTC. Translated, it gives CASSQDLARGNEQFF.

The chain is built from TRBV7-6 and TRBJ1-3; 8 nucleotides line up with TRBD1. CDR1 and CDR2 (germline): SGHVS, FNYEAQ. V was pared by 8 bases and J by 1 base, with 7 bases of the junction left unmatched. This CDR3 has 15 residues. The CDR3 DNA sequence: TGTGCCAGCGGACTGCAGGGGGCGTCTGGAAACACCATATATTTT. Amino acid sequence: CASGLQGASGNTIYF.

The CDR3 here is CASSLAGFDEQYF. The CDR3 nucleotides read TGTGCCAGCAGCTTGGCGGGGTTCGACGAGCAGTACTTC. The gene calls are TRBV5-6 and TRBJ2-7, with D possibly TRBD2 on 5 matching bases. Germline-derived CDR1 and CDR2 are SGHDT and YYEEEE. The CDR3 extends over 13 amino acids. Between the trimmed V and J ends, which lost 0 bases and 5 bases, there was a span of 9 bases.

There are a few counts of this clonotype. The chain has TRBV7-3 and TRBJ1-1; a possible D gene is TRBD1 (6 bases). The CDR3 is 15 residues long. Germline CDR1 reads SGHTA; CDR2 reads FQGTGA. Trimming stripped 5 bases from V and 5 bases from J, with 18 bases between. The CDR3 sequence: CASSLTVTGKTEAFF. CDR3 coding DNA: TGTGCCAGCAGCCTGACAGTGACAGGAAAAACTGAAGCTTTCTTT.

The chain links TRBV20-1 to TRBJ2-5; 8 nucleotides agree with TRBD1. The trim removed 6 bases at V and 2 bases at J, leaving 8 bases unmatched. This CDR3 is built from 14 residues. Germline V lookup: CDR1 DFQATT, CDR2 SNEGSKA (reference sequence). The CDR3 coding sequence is TGCAGTGCAAATAAAGGGACAGGTCAAGAGACCCAGTACTTC. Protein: CSANKGTGQETQYF.

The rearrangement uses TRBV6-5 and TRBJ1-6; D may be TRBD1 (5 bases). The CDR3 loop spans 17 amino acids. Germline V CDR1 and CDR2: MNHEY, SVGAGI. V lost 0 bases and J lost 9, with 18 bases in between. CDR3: CASSYSVPGAVGSPLHF. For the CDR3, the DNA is TGTGCCAGCAGTTACTCCGTTCCTGGGGCGGTCGGTTCACCCCTCCACTTT.

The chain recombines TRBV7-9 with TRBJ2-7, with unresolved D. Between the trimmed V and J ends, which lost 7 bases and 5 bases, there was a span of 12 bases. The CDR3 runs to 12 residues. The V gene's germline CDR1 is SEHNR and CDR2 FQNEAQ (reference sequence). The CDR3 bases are TGTGCCAGCACCTCTCATGGGGACGAGCAGTACTTC. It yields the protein CASTSHGDEQYF.

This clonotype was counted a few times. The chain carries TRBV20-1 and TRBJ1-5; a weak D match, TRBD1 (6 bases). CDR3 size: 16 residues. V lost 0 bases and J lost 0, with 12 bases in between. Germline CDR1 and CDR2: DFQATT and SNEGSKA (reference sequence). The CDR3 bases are TGCAGTGCTAGAGATCTAGAAGGGGGTAGCAATCAGCCCCAGCATTTT. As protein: CSARDLEGGSNQPQHF.

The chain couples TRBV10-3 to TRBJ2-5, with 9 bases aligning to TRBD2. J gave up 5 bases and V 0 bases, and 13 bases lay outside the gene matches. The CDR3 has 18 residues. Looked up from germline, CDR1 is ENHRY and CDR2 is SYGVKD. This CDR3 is CAISESIAGAPAGETQYF. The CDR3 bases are TGTGCCATCAGTGAGTCGATAGCGGGGGCGCCGGCGGGGGAGACCCAGTACTTC.

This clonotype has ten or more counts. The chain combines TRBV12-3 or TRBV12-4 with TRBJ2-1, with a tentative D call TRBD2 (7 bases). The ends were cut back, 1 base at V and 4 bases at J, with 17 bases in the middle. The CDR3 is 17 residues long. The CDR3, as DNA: TGTGCCAGCAGTTTAGAGGGGGGGCGGGAGTGGTACAATGAGCAGTTCTTC. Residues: CASSLEGGREWYNEQFF.

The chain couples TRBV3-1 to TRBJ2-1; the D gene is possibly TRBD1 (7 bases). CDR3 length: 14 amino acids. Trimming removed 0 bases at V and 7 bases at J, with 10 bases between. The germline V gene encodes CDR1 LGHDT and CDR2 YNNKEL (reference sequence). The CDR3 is CASSQDRGANEQFF. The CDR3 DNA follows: TGTGCCAGCAGCCAAGACAGGGGGGCTAATGAGCAGTTCTTC.

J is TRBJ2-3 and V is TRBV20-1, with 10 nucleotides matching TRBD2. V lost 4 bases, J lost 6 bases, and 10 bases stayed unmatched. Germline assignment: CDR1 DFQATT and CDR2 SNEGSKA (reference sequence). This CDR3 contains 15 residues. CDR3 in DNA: TGCAGTGCTAAAGCGCAGCGGGGGGGCTTCGATACGCAGTATTTT. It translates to CSAKAQRGGFDTQYF.

The CDR3 region is CASIRGTSGAADTQYF. As DNA, the CDR3 is TGTGCCAGCATTCGCGGGACTAGCGGGGCCGCAGATACGCAGTATTTT. The chain joins TRBV6-1 to TRBJ2-3, with 13 bases matching TRBD2. Germline V lookup: CDR1 MNHNS, CDR2 SASEGT. Losses at the gene ends were 7 bases for V and 4 bases for J; bases not matched to a gene: 8. The CDR3 covers 16 residues.

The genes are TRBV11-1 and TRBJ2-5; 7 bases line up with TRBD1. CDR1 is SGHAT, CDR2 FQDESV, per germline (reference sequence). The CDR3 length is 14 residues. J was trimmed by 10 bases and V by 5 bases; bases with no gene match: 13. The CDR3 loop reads CASSATRQGRGQYF. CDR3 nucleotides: TGTGCCAGCAGCGCCACACGACAGGGCCGGGGCCAGTACTTC.

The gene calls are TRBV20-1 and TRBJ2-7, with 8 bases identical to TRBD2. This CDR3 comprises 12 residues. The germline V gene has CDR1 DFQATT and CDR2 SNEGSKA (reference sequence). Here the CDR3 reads CGCSGASYEQYF. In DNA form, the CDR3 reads TGCGGATGTAGCGGGGCCTCCTACGAGCAGTACTTC.